A single sample is the source of the 19 T cell receptor beta chains below, sequenced in a study of shared T cell receptors in the human thymus. Using immunoSEQ multiplex PCR, the repertoire was profiled, and TCRdb retains in-frame clones only, with some absent. The top ten clones hold about 0.01% of a sample with hundreds of thousands of clones, approximately 90% of them seen once. Another study also made use of these data, one on human thymus T cells.

The sequenced sample was thymocytes. All receptors derive from a boy in the first two years of life with a congenital heart defect.

V gene TRBV9 combines with J gene TRBJ2-3; possible D gene TRBD2, 5 bases. V was shortened by 0 bases and J by 6 bases, with 11 bases between the two germline ends. There are 14 residues in the CDR3. Germline CDR1 reads SGDLS; CDR2 reads YYNGEE. For the CDR3, the DNA is TGTGCCAGCAGCGTAGGGGAGTTGGGCGATACGCAGTATTTT. It codes for CASSVGELGDTQYF. Full variable domain (missing parts from reference TRBV9 and TRBJ2-3): DSGVTQTPKHLITATGQRVTLRCSPRSGDLSVYWYQQSLDQGLQFLIQYYNGEERAKGNILERFSAQQFPDLHSELNLSSLELGDSALYFCASSVGELGDTQYFGPGTRLTVL.

V is TRBV10-2 and J is TRBJ2-2, with 7 bases identical to TRBD2. V shed 0 bases, J shed 5 bases, and the junction held 12 bases outside the gene matches. The CDR3 runs 18 residues. The germline V gene has CDR1 WSHSY and CDR2 SAAADI. The CDR3 protein is CASSESGGGPSGTGELFF. Here the CDR3 DNA reads TGCGCCAGCAGTGAGTCGGGGGGAGGGCCCTCGGGTACCGGGGAGCTGTTTTTT.

The CDR3: CASGLGTSTKTQYF. CDR3 coding DNA: TGTGCTAGTGGTTTGGGGACTAGCACGAAGACCCAGTACTTC. The rearrangement uses TRBV12-5 and TRBJ2-5, with TRBD2 matching over 8 bases. This CDR3 spans 14 amino acids. CDR1 is LGHNT, CDR2 FRNRAP, per germline. J gave up 6 bases and V 1 base, and 4 bases lay outside the gene matches.

The chain recombines TRBV4-3 with TRBJ2-1, with TRBD2 matching over 9 bases. The germline V gene encodes CDR1 LGHNA and CDR2 YSLEER. This CDR3 contains 17 residues. Losses at the gene ends were 2 bases for V and 8 bases for J; bases not matched to a gene: 13. The CDR3 DNA is TGCGCCAGCAGCCAAATAACGCCCGGGACTAGCCAACATGAGCAGTTCTTC. Translation: CASSQITPGTSQHEQFF.

The chain combines TRBV10-2 with TRBJ1-3, with a weak D call TRBD1 (5 bases). The CDR3 loop spans 16 amino acids. Trimming removed 4 bases from V and 0 bases from J, with 13 bases in between. The germline gives CDR1 WSHSY, CDR2 SAAADI. The CDR3 DNA is TGCGCCAGCAGTGGAACAGGTACCGGCTCTGGAAACACCATATATTTT. Protein: CASSGTGTGSGNTIYF.

The chain recombines TRBV29-1 with TRBJ2-2; D gene ambiguous. The CDR3 contains 15 residues. Germline V gene data show CDR1 as SQVTM and CDR2 as ANQGSEA. The germline V and J ends were trimmed by 1 base and 5 bases, with 14 bases remaining between them. CDR3 in DNA: TGCAGCGTTGAAGGCGCGACTTGTGGGACCGGGGAGCTGTTTTTT. Its translation is CSVEGATCGTGELFF.

The J gene is TRBJ1-5, the V gene TRBV30; no clear D. Germline values: CDR1 GTSNPN, CDR2 SVGIG (reference sequence). Between the trimmed V and J ends, which lost 0 bases and 2 bases, there was a span of 8 bases. This CDR3 is 14 amino acids long. CDR3 residues: CAWSVARCNQPQHF. CDR3 DNA: TGTGCCTGGAGTGTTGCCAGGTGCAATCAGCCCCAGCATTTT.

This chain uses TRBV19 with TRBJ1-2; 9 bases agree with TRBD1. This CDR3 has 19 residues. CDR1 and CDR2 (germline): LNHDA, SQIVND (reference sequence). Trimming removed 1 base from V and 4 bases from J; junction bases left unmatched: 16. The CDR3 nucleotides read TGTGCCAGTAGTATAGTGGAGCGGGACAGGGTCCCCGGCCTCTATGGCTACACCTTC. Translating it yields CASSIVERDRVPGLYGYTF.

The V call is TRBV7-2, the J call TRBJ2-7, with 16 bases identical to TRBD2. Trimming at V came to 3 bases and at J to 2 bases, leaving 4 bases not matched to a gene. The CDR3 loop spans 17 amino acids. CDR1 and CDR2 (germline): SGHTA, FQGNSA. CDR3 in DNA: TGTGCCAGCAGCTTGGGACTAGCGGGAGGGGGGGCCTACGAGCAGTACTTC. Translating it yields CASSLGLAGGGAYEQYF.

This chain connects TRBV6-5 to TRBJ2-7, with a tentative D call TRBD2 (5 bases). Germline V gives CDR1 MNHEY, CDR2 SVGAGI. Deletions cut 0 bases from V and 3 bases from J, with 15 bases between. The CDR3 totals 16 residues. CDR3 bases: TGTGCCAGCAGTTACTCGCAAGGGTGGGAGCGCTACGAGCAGTACTTC. Its translation: CASSYSQGWERYEQYF.

The chain combines TRBV7-9 with TRBJ1-2; D ambiguous. Trimming left V 5 bases short and J 6 bases short, with 13 bases between. The CDR3 runs to 13 residues. CDR1 and CDR2 (germline): SEHNR, FQNEAQ (reference sequence). The CDR3 nucleotides are TGTGCCAGCAGCCCGCCGCGGCGTGATGGCTACACCTTC. Residues: CASSPPRRDGYTF.

The chain joins TRBV21-1 to TRBJ2-7; the table gives TRBD2 as D, unverified against the DNA. TRBV21-1 is an annotated pseudogene. This CDR3 region has 15 residues. CDR3 loop: CASSTPSGTAYEQYF. The CDR3 DNA sequence: TGTGCCAGCAGCACCCCTAGCGGAACGGCCTACGAGCAGTACTTC.

This chain uses TRBV4-2 with TRBJ1-5; weak D call: TRBD1 (5 bases). This CDR3 is built from 18 residues. Germline values: CDR1 LGHNA, CDR2 YNFKEQ. The V end lost 0 bases, the J end lost 7 bases, and 22 bases lay between the germline ends. CDR3 amino acids: CASSQDGAGPTFKQPQHF. The CDR3 DNA is TGTGCCAGCAGCCAAGATGGGGCAGGTCCAACGTTTAAACAGCCCCAGCATTTT.

This chain joins TRBV7-6 and TRBJ2-1; maybe TRBD2 (6 bases). From germline, CDR1 is SGHVS and CDR2 FNYEAQ. The CDR3 contains 14 residues. The V end lost 0 bases, the J end lost 8 bases, and 11 bases lay between the germline ends. This CDR3 is CASSLARGSDEQFF. The CDR3, as DNA: TGTGCCAGCAGCTTAGCGCGGGGCAGTGATGAGCAGTTCTTC.

The table lists this clone with a count of one. This chain joins TRBV30 and TRBJ2-2, with D possibly being TRBD1 (6 bases). Germline-derived CDR1 and CDR2 are GTSNPN and SVGIG (reference sequence). The ends were cut back, 0 bases at V and 0 bases at J, with 11 bases in the middle. The length of the CDR3 is 16 residues. CDR3 sequence reads: CAWSVRGGANTGELFF. For the CDR3, the DNA is TGTGCCTGGAGTGTACGTGGGGGCGCGAACACCGGGGAGCTGTTTTTT.

V usage is TRBV2 and J usage is TRBJ2-3; TRBD2 might be the D (5 bases). Per the germline V gene, CDR1 is SNHLY and CDR2 is FYNNEI. V lost 7 bases, J lost 14 bases, and 13 bases lay in between. The CDR3 contains 10 residues. CDR3 residues: CASTAGPRYF. CDR3 DNA: TGTGCCAGCACCGCGGGCCCACGGTATTTT.

The chain joins TRBV19 to TRBJ1-1; D perhaps matches TRBD1 (6 bases). V was pared by 3 bases and J by 1 base, with 24 bases between. Germline-derived CDR1 and CDR2 are LNHDA and SQIVND (reference sequence). CDR3 length: 19 amino acids. Here the CDR3 reads CASSMGRGLLGDPNTEAFF. The DNA of the CDR3 is TGTGCCAGTAGTATGGGGAGGGGGTTGTTAGGTGATCCGAACACTGAAGCTTTCTTT.

The chain employs TRBV2 and TRBJ1-2; no firm D call. Trimming shortened V by 5 bases and J by 4 bases, and 11 bases separated the two germline ends. Looked up from germline, CDR1 is SNHLY and CDR2 is FYNNEI. This CDR3 is 13 amino acids long. CDR3 loop: CASSSQVVYGYTF. CDR3 nucleotide sequence: TGTGCCAGCAGTTCCCAGGTCGTCTATGGCTACACCTTC.

This clone has only one observation. The rearrangement links TRBV19 to TRBJ2-1; 8 bases map to TRBD2. V lost 7 bases and J lost 8; bases outside the gene matches: 10. Germline loops: CDR1 LNHDA, CDR2 SQIVND (reference sequence). The CDR3 has 14 amino acids. DNA for the CDR3: TGTGCCAGTAAGTTAGCGGGAATTTTTGATGAGCAGTTCTTC. Translating gives CASKLAGIFDEQFF.